These 29 T cell receptor beta chains originate from one sample sequenced in a study of cytomegalovirus exposure and HLA in healthy donors. The study ran its PCR with 60 Vbeta and 13 Jbeta primers. Produced via immunoSEQ multiplex PCR; TCRdb's table is partial and in-frame only. The repertoire consists of under 150,000 clones, with about four fifths occurring once and the leading ten covering approximately 1%. Sequences were obtained from PBMCs. Receptors were obtained from a human donor in good health.

The chain is built from TRBV28 and TRBJ1-5; D call uncertain. The V end lost 3 bases, the J end lost 1 base, and 4 bases lay between the germline ends. Germline V gene lookup returns CDR1 MDHEN and CDR2 SYDVKM. The CDR3 has 13 amino acids. The CDR3 sequence is CASSFGSNQPQHF. CDR3 DNA: TGTGCCAGCAGTTTTGGCAGCAATCAGCCCCAGCATTTT.

This clone occurred a few times. CDR3 nucleotides: TGCGCCAGCAGCTTGGTAGACAGGGTAGGAGCTTTCTTT. Translated, it gives CASSLVDRVGAFF. The chain has TRBV5-1 and TRBJ1-1, with 7 bases fitting TRBD1. The germline CDR1 and CDR2 sequences are SGHRS and YFSETQ. The CDR3 covers 13 residues. Trimming took 0 bases from V and 10 from J; bases not matched to a gene: 6.

V and J are TRBV7-3 and TRBJ1-2; 9 bases agree with TRBD1. The CDR3 covers 14 residues. Looked up from germline, CDR1 is SGHTA and CDR2 is FQGTGA. V shed 5 bases and J 8 bases; nucleotides not matched to a gene: 9. CDR3 amino acids: CASSRTTGGGGYTF. The CDR3 bases are TGTGCCAGCAGCCGAACCACAGGGGGCGGAGGCTACACCTTC. The full variable domain, with the rest looked up from reference TRBV7-3 and TRBJ1-2, is GAGVSQTPSNKVTEKGKYVELRCDPISGHTALYWYRQSLGQGPEFLIYFQGTGAADDSGLPNDRFFAVRPEGSVSTLKIQRTERGDSAVYLCASSRTTGGGGYTFGSGTRLTVV.

The CDR3 bases are TGTGCCAGCAGCCAAGAAACAGGGGGCTACACTGAAGCTTTCTTT. Amino acids: CASSQETGGYTEAFF. The chain employs TRBV5-4 and TRBJ1-1; 9 bases match TRBD1. This CDR3 is built from 15 residues. Germline CDR1 reads SGHNT; CDR2 reads YYREEE (reference sequence). V shed 4 bases and J 3 bases; nucleotides not matched to a gene: 7.

The V call is TRBV7-7, the J call TRBJ2-5, with 14 positions matching TRBD2. The CDR3 contains 16 residues. Germline assignment: CDR1 SSHAT and CDR2 FNYEAQ (reference sequence). Germline trimming cut 5 bases from V and 4 bases from J; bases unmatched to any gene: 6. CDR3 sequence (DNA): TGTGCCAGCAGCCAGACTAGCGGGGGGGCCACAGAGACCCAGTACTTC. Its protein is CASSQTSGGATETQYF. Full variable domain (remainder filled in from reference TRBV7-7 and TRBJ2-5): GAGVSQSPRYKVTKRGQDVTLRCDPISSHATLYWYQQALGQGPEFLTYFNYEAQPDKSGLPSDRFSAERPEGSISTLTIQRTEQRDSAMYRCASSQTSGGATETQYFGPGTRLLVL.

The chain has TRBV29-1 and TRBJ1-2; the D is unclear. Germline V CDR1 and CDR2: SQVTM, ANQGSEA. Trimming removed 0 bases at V and 4 bases at J, with 15 bases between. The CDR3 runs 15 residues. This CDR3 is CSVEEYSGKLYGYTF. The CDR3 DNA reads as TGCAGCGTTGAAGAATACTCAGGCAAGCTCTATGGCTACACCTTC.

The DNA of the CDR3 is TGTGCCAGCAGACGGGGACTAGGGACCTACGAGCAGTACTTC. This encodes CASRRGLGTYEQYF. The rearrangement uses TRBV6-5 and TRBJ2-7; 8 positions match TRBD2. Germline loops: CDR1 MNHEY, CDR2 SVGAGI. With 6 bases clipped from V and 2 bases from J, the junction kept 6 bases outside the gene matches. The CDR3 has 14 residues.

Written as DNA, the CDR3 is TGTGCCAGCAGTTACCGGGACAGGCCGACCCAAGAGACCCAGTACTTC. It translates to CASSYRDRPTQETQYF. This chain connects TRBV6-5 to TRBJ2-5, with TRBD1 matching over 8 bases. Germline assignment: CDR1 MNHEY and CDR2 SVGAGI. Unmatched junction bases numbered 6, after V lost 2 bases and J lost 1 base. The CDR3 extends over 16 amino acids.

In its sample, this clone was seen once. The junction differs from germline at one of its ends, possibly a read error. The gene calls are TRBV5-1 and TRBJ2-6; D possibly corresponds to TRBD1 (6 bases). The germline CDR1 and CDR2 sequences are SGHRS and YFSETQ. This CDR3 comprises 17 residues. Here the CDR3 reads CAGSYWDIPSGANVLTF. CDR3 nucleotides: TGCGCCGGCAGCTATTGGGACATCCCCTCTGGGGCCAACGTCCTGACTTTC. The full variable domain, in which reference TRBV5-1 and TRBJ2-6 provide the parts outside the CDR3, is KAGVTQTPRYLIKTRGQQVTLSCSPISGHRSVSWYQQTPGQGLQFLFEYFSETQRNKGNFPGRFSGRQFSNSRSEMNVSTLELGDSALYLCAGSYWDIPSGANVLTFGAGSRLTVL.

This clone was detected only once. Its ends do not fully match the called genes, so a read error is possible. The chain combines TRBV5-8 with TRBJ2-1; tentatively, D is TRBD2 (7 bases). Germline V gene lookup returns CDR1 SGHTS and CDR2 YDEGEE. CDR3 size: 13 residues. CDR3 region: CASSPRGGAGLLF. DNA for the CDR3: TGTGCCAGCAGCCCGAGGGGGGGGGCGGGCCTACTCTTC.

The chain uses TRBV10-1 and TRBJ2-2; D might be TRBD2 (6 bases). Trimming removed 3 bases from V and 0 bases from J, with 8 bases in between. CDR3 length: 15 amino acids. Germline CDR1 reads WNHNN; CDR2 reads SYGVQD (reference sequence). The CDR3 region is CASSDVAANTGELFF. CDR3 nucleotide sequence: TGCGCCAGCAGTGATGTAGCGGCGAACACCGGGGAGCTGTTTTTT.

The count of this clone is one. The chain employs TRBV6-1 and TRBJ2-7; D is uncertain. CDR1 MNHNS and CDR2 SASEGT come from the germline V gene. The CDR3 has 13 residues. The ends were cut back, 1 base at V and 7 bases at J, with 11 bases in the middle. This chain's CDR3 is CASSEVGPSEQYF. The CDR3 DNA sequence: TGTGCCAGCAGTGAAGTGGGCCCCTCGGAGCAGTACTTC.

The V call is TRBV2, the J call TRBJ1-5; 9 positions agree with TRBD1. V lost 6 bases, J lost 0 bases, and 18 bases stayed unmatched. CDR1 and CDR2 from the germline V gene are SNHLY and FYNNEI. The CDR3 extends over 20 amino acids. CDR3 sequence (DNA): TGTGCCAGCAGCACCGGGACAGGGTCGGTCACCTCTAATAGCAATCAGCCCCAGCATTTT. As protein: CASSTGTGSVTSNSNQPQHF. The full variable domain, rest sourced from reference TRBV2 and TRBJ1-5, is EPEVTQTPSHQVTQMGQEVILRCVPISNHLYFYWYRQILGQKVEFLVSFYNNEISEKSEIFDDQFSVERPDGSNFTLKIRSTKLEDSAMYFCASSTGTGSVTSNSNQPQHFGDGTRLSIL.

CDR3 bases: TGTGCCAGCAGTGAAGACAGGGTAGGGCCCCAGCATTTT. Translated, it gives CASSEDRVGPQHF. The chain couples TRBV2 to TRBJ1-5, with TRBD1 as a possible D gene (6 bases). V was pared by 1 base and J by 9 bases, with 10 bases between. The CDR3 has 13 amino acids. Looked up from germline, CDR1 is SNHLY and CDR2 is FYNNEI.

This chain connects TRBV5-1 to TRBJ2-7; D is perhaps TRBD1 (6 bases). The CDR3 length is 16 residues. Per the germline V gene, CDR1 is SGHRS and CDR2 is YFSETQ. The V gene lost 4 bases and the J gene lost 0 bases, with 17 bases spanning the gap. CDR3 residues: CASSPATGHRSYEQYF. Here the CDR3 DNA reads TGCGCCAGCAGCCCGGCAACGGGACACCGCTCCTACGAGCAGTACTTC.

The chain employs TRBV11-2 and TRBJ2-7; 10 nucleotides match TRBD1. Germline V gene lookup returns CDR1 SGHAT and CDR2 FQNNGV. V gave up 6 bases and J gave up 9 bases; unmatched junction bases: 11. The CDR3 has 14 residues. This chain's CDR3 is CASRPTGTGAGQYF. CDR3 nucleotides: TGTGCCAGCAGACCAACCGGGACAGGGGCGGGGCAGTACTTC.

CDR3 DNA sequence: TGTGCCAGCAGCCCGGGGGTAGCTTCGACCTACGAGCAGTACTTC. This encodes CASSPGVASTYEQYF. The chain is built from TRBV5-5 and TRBJ2-7; tentative D call: TRBD2 (6 bases). Germline V CDR1 and CDR2: SGHKS, YYEKEE (reference sequence). The CDR3 sequence is 15 residues long. Trimming stripped 4 bases from V and 2 bases from J, with 16 bases between.

J is TRBJ1-3 and V is TRBV18, with 10 positions matching TRBD1. The CDR3 consists of 15 residues. Germline trimming cut 3 bases from V and 7 bases from J; bases unmatched to any gene: 6. Germline V gene lookup returns CDR1 KGHSH and CDR2 LQKENI. The CDR3 nucleotides read TGTGCCAGCTCACCGTGGACAGGGGGAAGCAACACCATATATTTT. Translating it yields CASSPWTGGSNTIYF.

The rearrangement uses TRBV4-1 and TRBJ2-2; 12 positions match TRBD2. V lost 1 base to trimming and J lost 7 bases; unmatched junction nucleotides: 10. There are 18 residues in the CDR3. The germline gives CDR1 MGHRA, CDR2 YSYEKL. CDR3 sequence: CASSQGNGLAGSGGELFF. In nucleotides, the CDR3 is TGCGCCAGCAGCCAAGGAAACGGACTAGCGGGGAGCGGCGGGGAGCTGTTTTTT.

The chain links TRBV7-9 to TRBJ1-5; D may be TRBD1 (5 bases). Germline CDR1 and CDR2: SEHNR and FQNEAQ (reference sequence). Trimming left V 5 bases short and J 7 bases short, with 15 bases between. CDR3 length: 14 amino acids. The DNA of the CDR3 is TGTGCCAGCAGCAAAACGGGGGAAGAGCAGCCCCAGCATTTT. Its translation: CASSKTGEEQPQHF. Full variable domain (remainder filled in from reference TRBV7-9 and TRBJ1-5): DTGVSQNPRHKITKRGQNVTFRCDPISEHNRLYWYRQTLGQGPEFLTYFQNEAQLEKSRLLSDRFSAERPKGSFSTLEIQRTEQGDSAMYLCASSKTGEEQPQHFGDGTRLSIL.

Notes on this clone: At one end the junction does not follow the germline gene, possibly because of a read error. Other DNA sequences in the same sample also yield this CDR3. J is TRBJ1-1 and V is TRBV28; 10 nucleotides align to TRBD1. The CDR3 runs to 14 residues. From germline, CDR1 is MDHEN and CDR2 SYDVKM. The CDR3 DNA is TGTGCCAGCAGGCGACCGACAGGGGGCACTGAAGCTTTCTTC. Amino acids: CASRRPTGGTEAFF.

The chain employs TRBV2 and TRBJ2-5; tentatively, D is TRBD1 (6 bases). The end of the DNA is better explained by TRBJ2-7, so the J call may be wrong. Looked up from germline, CDR1 is SNHLY and CDR2 is FYNNEI. The CDR3 is made up of 13 amino acids. DNA for the CDR3: TGTGCCAGCCGGGACACAATAACATTCGAGCAGTACTTC. Encoded protein: CASRDTITFEQYF.

This chain connects TRBV5-1 to TRBJ2-2; D remains unclear. Trimming shortened V by 1 base and J by 3 bases, and 4 bases separated the two germline ends. The germline CDR1 and CDR2 sequences are SGHRS and YFSETQ. This CDR3 contains 13 residues. CDR3 sequence: CASSLSDTGELFF. In DNA, the CDR3 is TGCGCCAGCAGCTTGTCAGACACCGGGGAGCTGTTTTTT.

In this sample, this clone turned up many times. The V call is TRBV18, the J call TRBJ2-7; D is possibly TRBD1 (5 bases). Germline V gene sequence: CDR1 KGHSH, CDR2 LQKENI. Between the trimmed V and J ends, which lost 5 bases and 2 bases, there was a span of 13 bases. This CDR3 comprises 14 residues. The CDR3 spells CASSSDTSTYEQYF. In DNA, the CDR3 is TGTGCCAGCTCATCGGACACGTCAACCTACGAGCAGTACTTC.

This rearrangement joins TRBV19 to TRBJ2-1, with D perhaps matching TRBD1 (6 bases). Germline CDR1 is LNHDA and CDR2 is SQIVND (reference sequence). This CDR3 is built from 14 residues. The V gene lost 4 bases and the J gene lost 8 bases, with 15 bases spanning the gap. The CDR3 DNA reads TGTGCCAGTAGTAGACAGCCAGGGGTGCATGAGCAGTTCTTC. This sequence encodes CASSRQPGVHEQFF. The full variable domain, completed using reference TRBV19 and TRBJ2-1, is DGGITQSPKYLFRKEGQNVTLSCEQNLNHDAMYWYRQDPGQGLRLIYYSQIVNDFQKGDIAEGYSVSREKKESFPLTVTSAQKNPTAFYLCASSRQPGVHEQFFGPGTRLTVL.

The gene calls are TRBV5-4 and TRBJ2-5; the D is unclear. With 4 bases removed from V and 5 bases from J, the gap between germline ends came to 15 bases. CDR1 and CDR2 from the germline V gene are SGHNT and YYREEE (reference sequence). This CDR3 spans 14 amino acids. The chain's CDR3 is CASSHRPLGETQYF. The CDR3 nucleotides are TGTGCCAGCAGCCATCGGCCTTTGGGCGAGACCCAGTACTTC.

The chain recombines TRBV5-4 with TRBJ1-6; 12 nucleotides match TRBD1. V was pared by 0 bases and J by 1 base, with 5 bases of the junction left unmatched. CDR3 length: 19 amino acids. Germline CDR1 is SGHNT and CDR2 is YYREEE (reference sequence). CDR3 loop: CASSLGGQGALSYNSPLHF. The CDR3 DNA reads as TGTGCCAGCAGCTTGGGGGGACAGGGGGCATTGTCCTATAATTCACCCCTCCACTTT.

The chain has TRBV20-1 and TRBJ2-7; D remains ambiguous. V lost 3 bases, J lost 4 bases, and 4 bases lay in between. The CDR3 contains 10 residues. Germline values: CDR1 DFQATT, CDR2 SNEGSKA (reference sequence). CDR3: CSARRYEQYF. DNA of the CDR3: TGCAGTGCTAGGAGGTACGAGCAGTACTTC.

This chain uses TRBV9 with TRBJ1-2; TRBD1 matches at 9 bases. CDR3 length: 16 residues. The J segment lost 4 bases and the V segment lost 0 bases, leaving 7 bases of the junction unmatched. Germline-derived CDR1 and CDR2 are SGDLS and YYNGEE. CDR3 residues: CASSVGVRDRVYGYTF. The CDR3 DNA reads as TGTGCCAGCAGCGTAGGGGTCCGGGACAGGGTCTATGGCTACACCTTC.